This T cell receptor (beta chain) came from a study of blood T cells in healthy people across ages. General study points: Among T cells, TCR beta diversity per million cells dropped roughly linearly as age rose.

At least ten counts were recorded for this clonotype. No antigen is known for it. There were at least 5 micrograms of total RNA extracted from every sample. Through a sample-barcoded 5' primer and a J-beta primer mix, a second PCR was run for roughly 7 to 12 cycles. Every cDNA molecule carried a tag from a template-switch adaptor bearing 12 random nucleotides. TCRdb fed the 5' RACE reads into MiXCR, producing one record per CDR3 protein. The data show about 1,500,000 distinct CDR3 sequences, about 30% seen once. Germline CDR1 is MNHEY and CDR2 is SVGEGT. This CDR3 has 16 amino acids. V shed 1 base, J shed 5 bases, and the junction held 10 bases outside the gene matches.

The clonotype was recovered from a young woman in good health. The sample comprised blood. The chain employs TRBV6-2 or TRBV6-3 and TRBJ2-7; TRBD1 matches 8 bases. The CDR3 reads CASSYFLGQGENEQYF. The CDR3 DNA sequence: TGTGCCAGCAGTTACTTCCTTGGACAGGGTGAGAACGAGCAGTACTTC.